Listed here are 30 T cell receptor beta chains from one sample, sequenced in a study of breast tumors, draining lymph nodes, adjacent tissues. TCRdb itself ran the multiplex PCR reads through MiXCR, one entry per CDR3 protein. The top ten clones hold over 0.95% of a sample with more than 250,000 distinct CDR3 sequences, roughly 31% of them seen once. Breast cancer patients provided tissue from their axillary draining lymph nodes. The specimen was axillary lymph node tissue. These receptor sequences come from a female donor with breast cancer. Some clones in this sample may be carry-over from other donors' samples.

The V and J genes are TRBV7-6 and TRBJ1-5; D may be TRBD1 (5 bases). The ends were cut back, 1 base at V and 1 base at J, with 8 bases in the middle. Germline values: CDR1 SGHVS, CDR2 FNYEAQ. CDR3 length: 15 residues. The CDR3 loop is CASSLGGTSNQPQHF. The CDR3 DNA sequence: TGTGCCAGCAGCTTAGGAGGGACGAGCAATCAGCCCCAGCATTTT.

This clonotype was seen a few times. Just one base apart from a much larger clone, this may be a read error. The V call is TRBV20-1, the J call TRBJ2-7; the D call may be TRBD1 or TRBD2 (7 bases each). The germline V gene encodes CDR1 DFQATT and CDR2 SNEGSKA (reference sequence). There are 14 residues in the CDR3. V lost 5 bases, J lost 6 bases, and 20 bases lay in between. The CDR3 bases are TGCAGTGCTGAAGGGGGGGACAGTACCTCCGAGCAGTACTTC. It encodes CSAEGGDSTSEQYF.

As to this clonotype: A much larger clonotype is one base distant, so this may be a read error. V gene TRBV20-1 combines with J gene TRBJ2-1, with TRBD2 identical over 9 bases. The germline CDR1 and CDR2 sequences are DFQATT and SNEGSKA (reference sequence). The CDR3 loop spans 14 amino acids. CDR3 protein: CSASPGLAYTEQFF. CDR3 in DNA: TGCAGTGCTTCACCGGGACTAGCATACACTGAGCAGTTCTTC.

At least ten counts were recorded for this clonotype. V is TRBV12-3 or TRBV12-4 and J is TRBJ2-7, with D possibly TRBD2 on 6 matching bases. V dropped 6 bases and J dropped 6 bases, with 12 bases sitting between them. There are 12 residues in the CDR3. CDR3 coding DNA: TGTGCCAGCAGACAGACTAGTTTCGAGCAGTACTTC. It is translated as CASRQTSFEQYF.

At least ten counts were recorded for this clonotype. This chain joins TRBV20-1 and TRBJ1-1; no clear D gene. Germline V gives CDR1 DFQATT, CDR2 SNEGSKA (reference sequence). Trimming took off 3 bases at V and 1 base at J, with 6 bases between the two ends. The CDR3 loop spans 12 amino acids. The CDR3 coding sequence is TGCAGTGCTAGGTCAGAGAACACTGAAGCTTTCTTT. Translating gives CSARSENTEAFF.

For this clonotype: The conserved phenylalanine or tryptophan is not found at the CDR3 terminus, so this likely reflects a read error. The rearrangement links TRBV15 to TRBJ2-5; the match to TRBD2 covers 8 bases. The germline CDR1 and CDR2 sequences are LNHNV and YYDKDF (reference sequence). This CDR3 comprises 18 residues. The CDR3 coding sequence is TGTGCCACCAGCAGAGATGGTCTGGGCAGCGGGAGCGCAGAGACTCAGTACTCC. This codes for CATSRDGLGSGSAETQYS.

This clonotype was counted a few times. The CDR3 reads CASSNLRDIPINGYTF. DNA for the CDR3: TGTGCCAGCAGCAATCTCCGGGACATCCCGATTAATGGCTACACCTTC. The chain carries TRBV28 and TRBJ1-2; D might be TRBD1 (6 bases). The ends were cut back, 6 bases at V and 6 bases at J, with 23 bases in the middle. The length of the CDR3 is 16 residues. Germline loops: CDR1 MDHEN, CDR2 SYDVKM.

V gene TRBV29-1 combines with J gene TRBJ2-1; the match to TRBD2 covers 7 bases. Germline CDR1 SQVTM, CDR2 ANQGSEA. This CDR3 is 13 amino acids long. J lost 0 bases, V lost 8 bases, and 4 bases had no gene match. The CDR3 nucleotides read TGCAGCATACTAGCGTACTCCTACAATGAGCAGTTCTTC. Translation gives CSILAYSYNEQFF.

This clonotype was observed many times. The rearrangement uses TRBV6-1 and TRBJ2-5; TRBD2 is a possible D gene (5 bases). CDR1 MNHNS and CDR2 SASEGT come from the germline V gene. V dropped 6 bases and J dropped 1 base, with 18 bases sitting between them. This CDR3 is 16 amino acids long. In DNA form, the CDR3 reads TGTGCCAGCAGAGAACACGGACTTGGTAGCCAAGAGACCCAGTACTTC. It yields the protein CASREHGLGSQETQYF.

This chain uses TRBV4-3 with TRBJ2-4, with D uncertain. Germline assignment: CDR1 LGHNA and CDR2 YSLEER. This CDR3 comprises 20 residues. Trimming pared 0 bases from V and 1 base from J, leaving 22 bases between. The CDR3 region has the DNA TGCGCCAGCAGCCAAGATCCCGGACCGAACCAAAGGATTGCCAAAAACATTCAGTACTTC. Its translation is CASSQDPGPNQRIAKNIQYF.

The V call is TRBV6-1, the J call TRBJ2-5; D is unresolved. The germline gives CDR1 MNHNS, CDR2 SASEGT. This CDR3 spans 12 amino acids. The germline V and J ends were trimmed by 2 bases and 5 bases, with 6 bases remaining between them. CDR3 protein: CASSEQMETQYF. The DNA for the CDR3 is TGTGCCAGCAGTGAACAGATGGAGACCCAGTACTTC.

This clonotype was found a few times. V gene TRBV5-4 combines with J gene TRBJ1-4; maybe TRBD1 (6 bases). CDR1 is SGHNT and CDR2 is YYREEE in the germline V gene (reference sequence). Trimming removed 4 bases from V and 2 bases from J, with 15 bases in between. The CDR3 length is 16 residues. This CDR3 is CASSADRPATNEKLFF. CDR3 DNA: TGTGCCAGCAGCGCTGACAGGCCTGCTACTAATGAAAAACTGTTTTTT.

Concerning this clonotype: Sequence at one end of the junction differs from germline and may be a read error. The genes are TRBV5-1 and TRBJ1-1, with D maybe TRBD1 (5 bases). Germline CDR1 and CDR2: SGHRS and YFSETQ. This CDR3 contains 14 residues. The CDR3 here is CASSLRGLDTEALF. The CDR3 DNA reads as TGCGCCAGCAGCTTAAGGGGTTTGGACACTGAAGCTCTCTTT.

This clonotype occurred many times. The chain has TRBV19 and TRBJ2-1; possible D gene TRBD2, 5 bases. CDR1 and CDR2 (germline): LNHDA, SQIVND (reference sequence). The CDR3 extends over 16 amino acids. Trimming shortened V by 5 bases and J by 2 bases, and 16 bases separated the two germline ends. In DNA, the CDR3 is TGTGCCAGTAGTCCCCCCAGGACTTTCACCTACAATGAGCAGTTCTTC. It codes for CASSPPRTFTYNEQFF. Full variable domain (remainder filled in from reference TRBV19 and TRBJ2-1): DGGITQSPKYLFRKEGQNVTLSCEQNLNHDAMYWYRQDPGQGLRLIYYSQIVNDFQKGDIAEGYSVSREKKESFPLTVTSAQKNPTAFYLCASSPPRTFTYNEQFFGPGTRLTVL.

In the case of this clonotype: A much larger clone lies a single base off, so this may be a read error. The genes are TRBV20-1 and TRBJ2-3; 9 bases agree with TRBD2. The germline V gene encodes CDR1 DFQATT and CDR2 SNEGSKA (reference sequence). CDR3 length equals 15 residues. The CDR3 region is CSARNSAGGLHTQCF. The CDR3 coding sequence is TGCAGTGCTAGGAACTCTGCGGGAGGGTTGCATACGCAGTGTTTT.

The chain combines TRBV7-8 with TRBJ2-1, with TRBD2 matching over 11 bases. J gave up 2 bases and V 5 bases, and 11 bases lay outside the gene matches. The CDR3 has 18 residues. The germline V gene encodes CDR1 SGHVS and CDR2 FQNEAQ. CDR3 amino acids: CASSPQDGTSGTYNEQFF. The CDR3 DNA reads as TGTGCCAGCAGCCCACAGGACGGGACTAGCGGTACCTACAATGAGCAGTTCTTC.

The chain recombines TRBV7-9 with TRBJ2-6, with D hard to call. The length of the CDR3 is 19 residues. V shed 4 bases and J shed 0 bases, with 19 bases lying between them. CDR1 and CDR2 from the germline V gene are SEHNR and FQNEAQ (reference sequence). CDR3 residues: CASSSTTRPLCSGANVLTF. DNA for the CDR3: TGTGCCAGCAGCTCCACCACGCGACCCCTGTGCTCTGGGGCCAACGTCCTGACTTTC. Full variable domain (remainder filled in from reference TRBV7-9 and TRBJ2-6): DTGVSQNPRHKITKRGQNVTFRCDPISEHNRLYWYRQTLGQGPEFLTYFQNEAQLEKSRLLSDRFSAERPKGSFSTLEIQRTEQGDSAMYLCASSSTTRPLCSGANVLTFGAGSRLTVL.

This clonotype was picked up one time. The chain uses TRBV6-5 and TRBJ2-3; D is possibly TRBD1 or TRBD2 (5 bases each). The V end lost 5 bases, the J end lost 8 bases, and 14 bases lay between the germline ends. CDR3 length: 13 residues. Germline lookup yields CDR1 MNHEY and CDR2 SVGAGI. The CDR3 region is CASSPRIGGTQYF. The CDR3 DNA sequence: TGTGCCAGCAGTCCGAGGATTGGGGGTACGCAGTATTTT.

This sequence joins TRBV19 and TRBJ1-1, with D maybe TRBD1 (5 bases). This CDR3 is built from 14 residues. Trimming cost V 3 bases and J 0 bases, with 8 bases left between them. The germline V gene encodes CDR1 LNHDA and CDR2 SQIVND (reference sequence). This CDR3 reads CASSMYRLNTEAFF. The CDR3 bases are TGTGCCAGTAGTATGTACAGGTTGAACACTGAAGCTTTCTTT.

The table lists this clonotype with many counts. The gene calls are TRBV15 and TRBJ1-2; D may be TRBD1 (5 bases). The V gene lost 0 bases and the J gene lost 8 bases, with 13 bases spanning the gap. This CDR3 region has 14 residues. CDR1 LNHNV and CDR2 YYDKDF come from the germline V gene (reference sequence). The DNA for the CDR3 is TGTGCCACCAGCAGAGATGGAGGGGTTCAGGGCTACACCTTC. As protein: CATSRDGGVQGYTF.

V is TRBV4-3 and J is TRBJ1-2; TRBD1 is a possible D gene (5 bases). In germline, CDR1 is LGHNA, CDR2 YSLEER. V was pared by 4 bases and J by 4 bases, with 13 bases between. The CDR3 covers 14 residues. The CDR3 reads CASSRDSRFYGYTF. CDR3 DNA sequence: TGCGCCAGCAGCCGAGACAGTCGGTTCTATGGCTACACCTTC.

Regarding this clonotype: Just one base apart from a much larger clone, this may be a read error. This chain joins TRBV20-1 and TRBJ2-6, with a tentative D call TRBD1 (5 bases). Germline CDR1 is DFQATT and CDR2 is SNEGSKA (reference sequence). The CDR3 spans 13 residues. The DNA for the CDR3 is TGCAGTGCTAGGAGGTCTGGGGCCGACGTCCTGACTTTC. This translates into CSARRSGADVLTF.

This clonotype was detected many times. DNA of the CDR3: TGTGCCAGCAGCTTAAGAGCAGGGGCGGACTACGAGCAGTACTTC. This gives the protein CASSLRAGADYEQYF. This chain connects TRBV7-2 to TRBJ2-7, with D possibly matching TRBD1 (6 bases). This CDR3 has 15 amino acids. Germline assignment: CDR1 SGHTA and CDR2 FQGNSA. Trimming cost V 2 bases and J 3 bases, with 14 bases left between them. Full variable domain (remainder filled in from reference TRBV7-2 and TRBJ2-7): GAGVSQSPSNKVTEKGKDVELRCDPISGHTALYWYRQSLGQGLEFLIYFQGNSAPDKSGLPSDRFSAERTGGSVSTLTIQRTQQEDSAVYLCASSLRAGADYEQYFGPGTRLTVT.

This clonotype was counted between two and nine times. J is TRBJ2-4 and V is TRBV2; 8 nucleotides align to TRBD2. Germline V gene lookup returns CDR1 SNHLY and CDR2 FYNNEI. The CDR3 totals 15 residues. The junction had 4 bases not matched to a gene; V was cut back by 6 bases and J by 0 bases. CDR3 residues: CASRVAGQAKNIQYF. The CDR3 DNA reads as TGTGCCAGCAGAGTAGCGGGACAAGCCAAAAACATTCAGTACTTC. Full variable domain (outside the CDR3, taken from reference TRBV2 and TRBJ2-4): EPEVTQTPSHQVTQMGQEVILRCVPISNHLYFYWYRQILGQKVEFLVSFYNNEISEKSEIFDDQFSVERPDGSNFTLKIRSTKLEDSAMYFCASRVAGQAKNIQYFGAGTRLSVL.

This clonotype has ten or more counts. CDR3 nucleotide sequence: TGTGCCAGCAGGGATACAGGGGCGGAGACCCAGTACTTC. Residues: CASRDTGAETQYF. The gene calls are TRBV25-1 and TRBJ2-5; 7 nucleotides agree with TRBD1. Germline CDR1 MGHDK, CDR2 SYGVNS. The CDR3 runs 13 residues. V shed 6 bases and J 5 bases; nucleotides not matched to a gene: 6.

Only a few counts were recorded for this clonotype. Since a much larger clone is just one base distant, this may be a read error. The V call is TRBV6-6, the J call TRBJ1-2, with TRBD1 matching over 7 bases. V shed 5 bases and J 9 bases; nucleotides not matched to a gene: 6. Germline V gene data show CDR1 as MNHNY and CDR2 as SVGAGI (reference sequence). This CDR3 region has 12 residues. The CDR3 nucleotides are TGTGCCAGCAGTCACGGGGACAGAAGCTACACCTTC. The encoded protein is CASSHGDRSYTF.

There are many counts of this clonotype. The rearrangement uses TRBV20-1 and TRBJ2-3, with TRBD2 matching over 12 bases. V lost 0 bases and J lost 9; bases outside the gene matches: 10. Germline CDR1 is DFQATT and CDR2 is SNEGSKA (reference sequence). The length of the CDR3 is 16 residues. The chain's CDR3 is CSARDLASGRATTQYF. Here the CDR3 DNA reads TGCAGTGCTAGAGATCTGGCTAGCGGGAGGGCAACCACGCAGTATTTT.

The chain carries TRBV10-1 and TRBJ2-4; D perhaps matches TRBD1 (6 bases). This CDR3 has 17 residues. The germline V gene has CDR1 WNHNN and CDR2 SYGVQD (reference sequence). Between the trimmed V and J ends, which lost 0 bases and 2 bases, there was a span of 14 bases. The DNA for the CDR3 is TGCGCCAGCAGTGAGTCAGCCGGGACACCCACCAAAAACATTCAGTACTTC. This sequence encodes CASSESAGTPTKNIQYF.

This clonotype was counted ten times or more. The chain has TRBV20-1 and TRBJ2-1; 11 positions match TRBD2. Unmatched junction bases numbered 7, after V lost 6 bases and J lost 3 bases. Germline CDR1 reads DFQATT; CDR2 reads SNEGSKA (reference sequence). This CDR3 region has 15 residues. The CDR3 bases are TGCAGTGCCCGGGGGGGGACTAGCGGCTACAATGAGCAGTTCTTC. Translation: CSARGGTSGYNEQFF.

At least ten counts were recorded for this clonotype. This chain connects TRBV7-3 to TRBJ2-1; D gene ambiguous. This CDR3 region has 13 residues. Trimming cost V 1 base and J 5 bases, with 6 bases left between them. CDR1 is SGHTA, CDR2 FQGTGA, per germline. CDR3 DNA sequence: TGTGCCAGCAGCTTAATGGGTAACAATGAGCAGTTCTTC. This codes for CASSLMGNNEQFF.